This record covers a single TCR beta chain. The source of the sample is a study of blood T cell repertoires in COVID-19. Method: immunoSEQ multiplex PCR; TCRdb's copy keeps in-frame clones and lacks some. This table has about 190,000 clones, 65% to 85% appearing once. V was clipped by 5 bases and J by 0 bases; unmatched bases: 7. Per the germline V gene, CDR1 is MNHEY and CDR2 is SMNVEV (reference sequence). The CDR3 sequence is 15 residues long. The chain couples TRBV27 to TRBJ2-7, with 7 bases identical to TRBD2. The source of this sequence is a woman aged 30 to 39 with acute or convalescent COVID-19. Input material: peripheral blood. CDR3 sequence reads: CASSAVGGSSYEQYF. The CDR3 coding sequence is TGTGCCAGCAGTGCTGTCGGGGGGAGCTCCTACGAGCAGTACTTC.